Shown below are 27 T cell receptor beta chains from a single sample sequenced in a study of shared clonotypes between healthy human individuals. Sequencing used immunoSEQ multiplex PCR; TCRdb keeps in-frame clones, though not all of them. This sample has hundreds of thousands of clones, with approximately 73% found just once. Sequencing was carried out using memory CD4+ T cells sorted from blood. As for subset: CD45RA-negative fraction. These receptors all stem from a woman aged 25 to 39 in good health.

Comment on this clone: In the same sample, other DNA sequences code for this CDR3. J is TRBJ2-7 and V is TRBV18; D gene unclear. Germline values: CDR1 KGHSH, CDR2 LQKENI. The CDR3 contains 12 residues. Between the trimmed V and J ends, which lost 2 bases and 4 bases, there was a span of 6 bases. CDR3 region: CASSPTDYEQYF. Here the CDR3 DNA reads TGTGCCAGCTCACCAACAGATTACGAGCAGTACTTC.

The J gene is TRBJ2-1, the V gene TRBV4-2; 10 positions agree with TRBD1. With V trimmed by 4 bases and J by 9 bases, 6 bases remained unmatched. The CDR3 totals 14 residues. CDR1 and CDR2 from the germline V gene are LGHNA and YNFKEQ. This CDR3 reads CASSPPGQGSEQFF. CDR3 nucleotides: TGTGCCAGCAGCCCCCCGGGACAGGGGAGTGAGCAGTTCTTC.

The V call is TRBV18, the J call TRBJ2-5, with D hard to call. The germline V and J ends were trimmed by 0 bases and 5 bases, with 13 bases remaining between them. Germline values: CDR1 KGHSH, CDR2 LQKENI. This CDR3 contains 15 residues. CDR3 loop: CASSPPVGVRETQYF. The CDR3 DNA reads TGTGCCAGCTCACCACCGGTTGGGGTTCGGGAGACCCAGTACTTC.

The J gene is TRBJ2-7, the V gene TRBV28, with 7 bases matching TRBD2. The CDR3 consists of 12 residues. Trimming at V came to 7 bases and at J to 4 bases, leaving 4 bases not matched to a gene. The V gene's germline CDR1 is MDHEN and CDR2 SYDVKM. CDR3 nucleotide sequence: TGTGCCAGCAACATGGGGGGGTACGAGCAGTACTTC. Encoded protein: CASNMGGYEQYF.

This clone has more than one count but fewer than ten. The chain has TRBV6-1 and TRBJ2-7; D gene unclear. The CDR3 loop spans 14 amino acids. The ends were cut back, 11 bases at V and 2 bases at J, with 19 bases in the middle. The germline gives CDR1 MNHNS, CDR2 SASEGT. This CDR3 reads CAVRGDSPPYEQYF. CDR3 nucleotide sequence: TGTGCCGTCCGTGGTGACTCCCCCCCCTACGAGCAGTACTTC.

The chain recombines TRBV6-5 with TRBJ1-2; D is unresolved. CDR1 and CDR2 (germline): MNHEY, SVGAGI. The CDR3 consists of 13 residues. The V and J ends lost 7 bases and 7 bases respectively, with 16 bases between them. CDR3 nucleotides: TGTGCCAGCACGACTGGGTTCGGGTCTGGCTACACCTTC. Translation gives CASTTGFGSGYTF.

This clone was counted only a few times. This chain uses TRBV2 with TRBJ1-4, with D maybe TRBD1 (5 bases). This CDR3 spans 14 amino acids. Trimming pared 7 bases from V and 4 bases from J, leaving 13 bases between. Germline V CDR1 and CDR2: SNHLY, FYNNEI. CDR3 in DNA: TGTGCCAGCACTAAGAGGGACGGTAATGAAAAACTGTTTTTT. Protein product: CASTKRDGNEKLFF.

This clone was seen a few times. The CDR3 DNA is TGTGCCAGCAGTCCCGGACTAACCAACAATGAGCAGTTCTTC. Translation: CASSPGLTNNEQFF. J is TRBJ2-1 and V is TRBV28; tentatively, D is TRBD2 (6 bases). The CDR3 extends over 14 amino acids. Germline V gene lookup returns CDR1 MDHEN and CDR2 SYDVKM. Trimming shortened V by 5 bases and J by 5 bases, and 13 bases separated the two germline ends.

The chain couples TRBV2 to TRBJ2-1; D remains ambiguous. V dropped 2 bases and J dropped 10 bases, with 9 bases sitting between them. This CDR3 has 12 amino acids. Per germline, CDR1 SNHLY and CDR2 FYNNEI. The CDR3 DNA reads as TGTGCCAGCAGTGAACAGCCCGGGGAGCAGTTCTTC. Its translation: CASSEQPGEQFF.

The CDR3 DNA follows: TGTGTCAGAAGCGCACCTCATTGGCGGGAAAACACCGGGGAGCTGTTTTTT. Its translation: CVRSAPHWRENTGELFF. The rearrangement uses TRBV7-5 and TRBJ2-2; the listed D gene, TRBD2, was not tested against the DNA. TRBV7-5 is a listed pseudogene. The CDR3 has 17 residues.

V gene TRBV19 combines with J gene TRBJ1-5; TRBD1 agrees at 7 bases. Germline V lookup: CDR1 LNHDA, CDR2 SQIVND (reference sequence). V shed 10 bases and J 2 bases; nucleotides not matched to a gene: 8. This CDR3 has 14 residues. CDR3 region: CAIGVTGGNQPQHF. DNA for the CDR3: TGTGCCATTGGGGTTACAGGGGGCAATCAGCCCCAGCATTTT.

The V call is TRBV19, the J call TRBJ1-1; 7 bases are a match to TRBD1. With 7 bases clipped from V and 6 bases from J, the junction kept 8 bases outside the gene matches. There are 13 residues in the CDR3. The V gene's germline CDR1 is LNHDA and CDR2 SQIVND (reference sequence). In nucleotides, the CDR3 is TGTGCCAGTACCCCGGACAGGCTATCTGAAGCTTTCTTT. This translates into CASTPDRLSEAFF.

This sequence joins TRBV25-1 and TRBJ2-7; 8 bases are shared with TRBD1. J lost 2 bases, V lost 1 base, and 4 bases had no gene match. This CDR3 region has 15 residues. CDR1 MGHDK and CDR2 SYGVNS come from the germline V gene. CDR3 in amino acids: CASSESGQGTYEQYF. The CDR3 DNA reads as TGTGCCAGCAGTGAATCAGGACAGGGTACCTACGAGCAGTACTTC.

The chain has TRBV19 and TRBJ2-7, with 11 nucleotides matching TRBD1. With 6 bases clipped from V and 5 bases from J, the junction kept 9 bases outside the gene matches. This CDR3 region has 15 residues. The germline V gene has CDR1 LNHDA and CDR2 SQIVND (reference sequence). DNA of the CDR3: TGTGCCAGTAGCCGTGGACAGGGGGCGATCGACGAGCAGTACTTC. It specifies CASSRGQGAIDEQYF.

In its sample, this clone was seen once. This rearrangement joins TRBV2 to TRBJ2-7; 7 nucleotides agree with TRBD2. Germline lookup yields CDR1 SNHLY and CDR2 FYNNEI. Trimming removed 7 bases from V and 2 bases from J; junction bases left unmatched: 8. This CDR3 has 14 amino acids. CDR3 sequence: CASKRDYTTYEQYF. The CDR3 nucleotides are TGTGCCAGCAAGCGGGACTACACAACCTACGAGCAGTACTTC.

The chain has TRBV5-5 and TRBJ1-2; possibly TRBD1 for D (5 bases). Germline values: CDR1 SGHKS, CDR2 YYEKEE (reference sequence). The CDR3 totals 15 residues. The ends were cut back, 4 bases at V and 8 bases at J, with 21 bases in the middle. CDR3 region: CASSRLVGGVSGYTF. Written as DNA, the CDR3 is TGTGCCAGCAGCAGGCTGGTTGGGGGAGTTTCGGGCTACACCTTC.

The V and J genes are TRBV29-1 and TRBJ2-3; 15 bases line up with TRBD2. CDR3 length equals 16 residues. Losses at the gene ends were 7 bases for V and 3 bases for J; bases not matched to a gene: 8. Germline CDR1 reads SQVTM; CDR2 reads ANQGSEA. The CDR3 spells CSGEGLAGGRTDTQYF. The CDR3 DNA sequence: TGCAGCGGGGAAGGACTAGCGGGAGGGAGGACAGATACGCAGTATTTT.

In regard to this clone: A much larger clone differs by one base, so this may be a read error. As DNA, the CDR3 is TGTGCCAGCAGCTTAGTGGCCCAAGAGACCCAGTACTTC. Amino acids: CASSLVAQETQYF. The genes are TRBV5-6 and TRBJ2-5; no firm D call. V was shortened by 2 bases and J by 1 base, with 6 bases between the two germline ends. The CDR3 totals 13 residues. Germline V gene data show CDR1 as SGHDT and CDR2 as YYEEEE.

The genes are TRBV7-8 and TRBJ1-4; 7 nucleotides agree with TRBD1. CDR3 size: 15 residues. J was trimmed by 4 bases and V by 5 bases; bases with no gene match: 7. Per the germline V gene, CDR1 is SGHVS and CDR2 is FQNEAQ. CDR3: CASSRGQAVNEKLFF. CDR3 DNA sequence: TGTGCCAGCAGCCGCGGACAGGCTGTTAATGAAAAACTGTTTTTT. Filled out from reference TRBV7-8 and TRBJ1-4, the complete variable domain reads GAGVSQSPRYKVAKRGQDVALRCDPISGHVSLFWYQQALGQGPEFLTYFQNEAQLDKSGLPSDRFFAERPEGSVSTLKIQRTQQEDSAVYLCASSRGQAVNEKLFFGSGTQLSVL.

This clone has a handful of counts. The chain combines TRBV10-2 with TRBJ1-2; no clear D. Deletions cut 0 bases from V and 5 bases from J, with 19 bases between. Germline V gene lookup returns CDR1 WSHSY and CDR2 SAAADI. The CDR3 totals 17 residues. CDR3 region: CASSESTYGISLYGYTF. DNA of the CDR3: TGCGCCAGCAGTGAGTCGACATATGGCATCTCATTGTATGGCTACACCTTC.

This clone was picked up many times. The chain combines TRBV7-9 with TRBJ2-1; TRBD2 matches 10 bases. V lost 10 bases, J lost 3 bases, and 6 bases stayed unmatched. The CDR3 contains 14 residues. Germline assignment: CDR1 SEHNR and CDR2 FQNEAQ (reference sequence). The CDR3: CAITKREGYNEQFF. The CDR3, as DNA: TGTGCCATCACAAAGCGGGAGGGCTACAATGAGCAGTTCTTC.

V is TRBV4-1 and J is TRBJ1-3, with D unresolved. The germline V and J ends were trimmed by 2 bases and 2 bases, with 10 bases remaining between them. Germline V CDR1 and CDR2: MGHRA, YSYEKL. This CDR3 spans 15 amino acids. The CDR3 DNA reads TGCGCCAGCAGCCAACTGCGCCTCCCTGGAAACACCATATATTTT. It is translated as CASSQLRLPGNTIYF.

In this sample, this clone turned up a few times. The chain carries TRBV28 and TRBJ2-7; D may be TRBD1 (6 bases). The CDR3 extends over 14 amino acids. Trimming took off 8 bases at V and 0 bases at J, with 14 bases between the two ends. Per germline, CDR1 MDHEN and CDR2 SYDVKM. The CDR3 loop reads CASGKTGTSYEQYF. In DNA form, the CDR3 reads TGTGCCAGCGGAAAGACAGGTACCTCCTACGAGCAGTACTTC.

The V call is TRBV4-1, the J call TRBJ2-1; 8 bases are shared with TRBD2. The trim removed 4 bases at V and 8 bases at J, leaving 10 bases unmatched. Germline V lookup: CDR1 MGHRA, CDR2 YSYEKL. CDR3 size: 15 residues. CDR3 bases: TGCGCCAGCAGCCCCTTCGGACTAGCCGGGGATGAGCAGTTCTTC. Its translation: CASSPFGLAGDEQFF.

The chain uses TRBV25-1 and TRBJ1-1, with D possibly matching TRBD1 (5 bases). Between the trimmed V and J ends, which lost 1 base and 1 base, there was a span of 13 bases. Germline V gene data show CDR1 as MGHDK and CDR2 as SYGVNS. The CDR3 loop spans 16 amino acids. The CDR3 is CASSEFRGLANTEAFF. The CDR3, as DNA: TGTGCCAGCAGTGAATTCCGGGGGTTGGCGAACACTGAAGCTTTCTTT.

The chain carries TRBV28 and TRBJ2-1, with 7 bases lining up with TRBD2. Trimming at V came to 6 bases and at J to 7 bases, leaving 9 bases not matched to a gene. The CDR3 covers 14 residues. The V gene's germline CDR1 is MDHEN and CDR2 SYDVKM. The CDR3 is CASRQGLVENEQFF. The CDR3 nucleotides read TGTGCCAGCAGACAAGGACTAGTAGAGAATGAGCAGTTCTTC.

V gene TRBV19 combines with J gene TRBJ2-3; TRBD2 matches at 10 bases. The V segment lost 6 bases and the J segment 0 bases; nucleotides outside the gene matches: 12. CDR1 is LNHDA, CDR2 SQIVND, per germline (reference sequence). The CDR3 contains 18 residues. CDR3 amino acids: CASSPPAGGSISTDTQYF. In nucleotides, the CDR3 is TGTGCCAGTAGCCCCCCAGCGGGAGGGAGTATTAGCACAGATACGCAGTATTTT.